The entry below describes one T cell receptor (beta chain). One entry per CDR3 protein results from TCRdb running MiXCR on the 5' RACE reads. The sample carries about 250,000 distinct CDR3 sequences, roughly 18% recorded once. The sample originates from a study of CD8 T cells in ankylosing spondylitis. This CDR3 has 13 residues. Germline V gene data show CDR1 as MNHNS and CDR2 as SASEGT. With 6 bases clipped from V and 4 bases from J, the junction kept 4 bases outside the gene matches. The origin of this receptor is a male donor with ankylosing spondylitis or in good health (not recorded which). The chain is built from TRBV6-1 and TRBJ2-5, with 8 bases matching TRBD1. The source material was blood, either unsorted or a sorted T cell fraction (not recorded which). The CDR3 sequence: CASRETGVETQYF. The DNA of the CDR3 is TGTGCCAGCAGAGAGACAGGGGTAGAGACCCAGTACTTC.